The rows below give T cell receptor beta chains drawn from one sample of a study of TIL therapy for anti-PD-1-resistant metastatic lung cancer. The protocol was immunoSEQ multiplex PCR, while the TCRdb copy is restricted to in-frame clones and leaves out a portion. The profile shows over 20,000 clones, approximately 72% of them singletons. The sequenced sample was tumor tissue, obtained at baseline. These receptors were collected from a person between 25 and 79 years old with non-small cell lung cancer. The CDR3 runs from the conserved cysteine through the conserved F or W. Each record gives: D gene, clone size, CDR3 length, J gene, V gene, CDR3 DNA, CDR3 protein. The D gene is left open where the match is weak. The size of a clone is reported for some rows only, either as once, few or many, or as a class for expanded clones.

D gene: NA; clone size: NA; CDR3 length: 14; J gene: TRBJ2-2; V gene: TRBV9; CDR3 DNA: TGTGCCAGCAGCGTAGGAGGGAACACCGGGGAGCTGTTTTTT; CDR3 protein: CASSVGGNTGELFF
D gene: TRBD2; clone size: NA; CDR3 length: 16; J gene: TRBJ2-1; V gene: TRBV19; CDR3 DNA: TGTGCCAGTAGTCCCGGGACTAGCTTCTCCTACAATGAGCAGTTCTTC; CDR3 protein: CASSPGTSFSYNEQFF
D gene: NA; clone size: few; CDR3 length: 13; J gene: TRBJ1-2; V gene: TRBV6-5; CDR3 DNA: TGTGCCAGCAGTTACTCTTGGGCCAGAGGGGTCACCTTC; CDR3 protein: CASSYSWARGVTF
D gene: NA; clone size: NA; CDR3 length: 13; J gene: TRBJ2-3; V gene: TRBV25-1; CDR3 DNA: TGTGCCAGCAGTGTAGGAGGGGCAGATACGCAGTATTTT; CDR3 protein: CASSVGGADTQYF
D gene: NA; clone size: NA; CDR3 length: 19; J gene: TRBJ2-3; V gene: TRBV5-1; CDR3 DNA: TGCGCCAGCAGCTTGGGGGACAACCCTCCGAATTTTAGCACAGATACGCAGTATTTT; CDR3 protein: CASSLGDNPPNFSTDTQYF
D gene: NA; clone size: NA; CDR3 length: 13; J gene: TRBJ1-5; V gene: TRBV7-2; CDR3 DNA: TGTGCCAGCAGCCGATCACTGGGGGAGCCCCAGCATTTT; CDR3 protein: CASSRSLGEPQHF
D gene: TRBD1; clone size: NA; CDR3 length: 14; J gene: TRBJ2-7; V gene: TRBV18; CDR3 DNA: TGTGCCAGCTCACCGACAGGGGGAGACTACGAGCAGTACTTC; CDR3 protein: CASSPTGGDYEQYF
D gene: TRBD2; clone size: NA; CDR3 length: 16; J gene: TRBJ2-1; V gene: TRBV18; CDR3 DNA: TGTGCCAGCTCACCGCGGGGAGGGTTAGGTTACAATGAGCAGTTCTTC; CDR3 protein: CASSPRGGLGYNEQFF
D gene: TRBD1; clone size: few; CDR3 length: 16; J gene: TRBJ1-2; V gene: TRBV19; CDR3 DNA: TGTGCCAGTAATACGGCAGGGGGCCCGTTGATGGATGGCTACACCTTC; CDR3 protein: CASNTAGGPLMDGYTF
D gene: NA; clone size: once; CDR3 length: 15; J gene: TRBJ2-3; V gene: TRBV5-4; CDR3 DNA: TGTGCCATTAGGGTCGGGCTAGCCCTCACAGATACGCAGTATTTT; CDR3 protein: CAIRVGLALTDTQYF
D gene: NA; clone size: NA; CDR3 length: 12; J gene: TRBJ2-1; V gene: TRBV6-5; CDR3 DNA: TGTGCCAGCAGTTACACAGGACAGGAGCAGTTCTTC; CDR3 protein: CASSYTGQEQFF
D gene: NA; clone size: NA; CDR3 length: 13; J gene: TRBJ2-1; V gene: TRBV27; CDR3 DNA: TGTGCCAGCGGCAGGACCCCTCCGCGTGAGCAGTTCTTC; CDR3 protein: CASGRTPPREQFF
D gene: NA; clone size: few; CDR3 length: 16; J gene: TRBJ1-1; V gene: TRBV12-2; CDR3 DNA: TGTGCAAGTCGCTTAACGACAGGTGGTATGAACACTGAAGCTTTCTTT; CDR3 protein: CASRLTTGGMNTEAFF
D gene: TRBD1; clone size: NA; CDR3 length: 16; J gene: TRBJ1-4; V gene: TRBV15; CDR3 DNA: TGTGCCACCAGCAGAGCAACGACAGGGACAGATGAAAAACTGTTTTTT; CDR3 protein: CATSRATTGTDEKLFF
D gene: NA; clone size: NA; CDR3 length: 12; J gene: TRBJ2-5; V gene: TRBV2; CDR3 DNA: TGTGCCACCCAGACCGGGGGAGAGACCCAGTACTTC; CDR3 protein: CATQTGGETQYF
D gene: NA; clone size: NA; CDR3 length: 12; J gene: TRBJ1-1; V gene: TRBV30; CDR3 DNA: TGTGCCTGGGCCAGAGCTTACACTGAAGCTTTCTTT; CDR3 protein: CAWARAYTEAFF
D gene: NA; clone size: NA; CDR3 length: 13; J gene: TRBJ1-5; V gene: TRBV19; CDR3 DNA: TGTGCCAGTAGTTCCGACCCAAATCAGCCCCAGCATTTT; CDR3 protein: CASSSDPNQPQHF
D gene: TRBD1; clone size: once; CDR3 length: 15; J gene: TRBJ2-2; V gene: TRBV4-3; CDR3 DNA: TGCGCCAGCAGCCGGGGACAGGGGGCGATCGGGGAGCTGTTTTTT; CDR3 protein: CASSRGQGAIGELFF
D gene: NA; clone size: NA; CDR3 length: 11; J gene: TRBJ2-2; V gene: TRBV20-1; CDR3 DNA: TGCAGTGCTAGAAAGGCCGGGGAGCTGTTTTTT; CDR3 protein: CSARKAGELFF
D gene: TRBD1; clone size: few; CDR3 length: 16; J gene: TRBJ2-7; V gene: TRBV4-3; CDR3 DNA: TGCGCCAGCAGCCAAGAGGGGCAGGACAGGGCCTACGAGCAGTACTTC; CDR3 protein: CASSQEGQDRAYEQYF
D gene: NA; clone size: NA; CDR3 length: 12; J gene: TRBJ2-7; V gene: TRBV7-9; CDR3 DNA: TGTGCCAGCAGCCAAGGAGGCCGACAAGAGTACTTC; CDR3 protein: CASSQGGRQEYF
D gene: TRBD1; clone size: NA; CDR3 length: 13; J gene: TRBJ1-1; V gene: TRBV5-8; CDR3 DNA: TGTGCCAGCAGAGGCAGGGGGATCACTGAAGCTTTCTTT; CDR3 protein: CASRGRGITEAFF
D gene: TRBD1; clone size: NA; CDR3 length: 16; J gene: TRBJ2-5; V gene: TRBV6-5; CDR3 DNA: TGTGCCAGCAGTTGGGTGACAGGGACGTACCAAGAGACCCAGTACTTC; CDR3 protein: CASSWVTGTYQETQYF
D gene: NA; clone size: NA; CDR3 length: 13; J gene: TRBJ2-7; V gene: TRBV6-6; CDR3 DNA: TGTGCCAGCAGTTACTCACAGGTGGATGAGCAGTACTTC; CDR3 protein: CASSYSQVDEQYF
D gene: NA; clone size: NA; CDR3 length: 13; J gene: TRBJ1-1; V gene: TRBV30; CDR3 DNA: TGTGCCTGGAATCCTAGTATGAACACTGAAGCTTTCTTT; CDR3 protein: CAWNPSMNTEAFF
D gene: NA; clone size: NA; CDR3 length: 15; J gene: TRBJ2-1; V gene: TRBV7-3; CDR3 DNA: TGTGCCAGCAGCTCACAAGGGGGGGCCGGTTTCGAGCAGTTCTTC; CDR3 protein: CASSSQGGAGFEQFF
D gene: NA; clone size: NA; CDR3 length: 12; J gene: TRBJ2-5; V gene: TRBV18; CDR3 DNA: TGTGCCAGCTCACCAAAGCAAGAGACCCAGTACTTC; CDR3 protein: CASSPKQETQYF